The T cell receptor (beta chain) under discussion was sequenced for a study of PD-1 blockade in classical Hodgkin lymphoma. Broader study findings: Baseline diversity resembling that of newly diagnosed patients was seen in complete responders. At baseline, newly diagnosed patients reportedly showed less TCR diversity than healthy donors. By C4D1 there was a significant rise in CD4+ TCR diversity but not in CD8+ TCR diversity.

Each patient experienced a relapse that followed autologous stem cell transplantation, and brentuximab vedotin exposure varied. Best response was recorded as complete response, partial response or progressive disease. TCRdb's copy holds only in-frame clones and misses some; the assay was immunoSEQ multiplex PCR. The repertoire holds about 14,000 clones, more than 85% seen once, with 37% in the top ten. Germline V gene sequence: CDR1 SQVTM, CDR2 ANQGSEA. This CDR3 contains 12 residues. With regard to this clone: The target antigen is unknown.

The rearrangement uses TRBV29-1 and TRBJ2-7, with a possible D match to TRBD2 (5 bases). TRBJ2-5 explains the end of the DNA better; the J call may be wrong. Specimen: peripheral blood mononuclear cells (PBMCs), collected at baseline. The sequence derives from a human donor with classical Hodgkin lymphoma. CDR3 sequence (DNA): TGCAGCGCAACCGGGGTAATGGGGACCCAGTACTTC. It specifies CSATGVMGTQYF.